Listed below are T cell receptor beta chains from one sample, sequenced in a study of blood T cell repertoires in COVID-19. Assay used: immunoSEQ multiplex PCR; TCRdb lists only in-frame clones, some missing. This table has 120,000 or so clones, approximately 68% appearing once. The specimen sequenced was peripheral blood. All receptors derive from a woman aged 65 to 85 with acute or convalescent COVID-19. CDR3s include the opening cysteine and the closing phenylalanine or tryptophan. Fields, in order: V gene, D gene, J gene, CDR3 protein. The D gene is left open where the match is weak.

>TRBV29-1|TRBD2|TRBJ2-3
CSVVFSGGAYTQYF
>TRBV7-8|TRBD2|TRBJ2-2
CASSKGIAGGRRTGELFF
>TRBV5-4|TRBD1|TRBJ2-7
CASSADRVGEQYF
>TRBV9|TRBD1|TRBJ2-7
CASSVGAGGRGYEQYF
>TRBV10-3|.|TRBJ2-1
CAISAGNYNEQFF
>TRBV6-5|.|TRBJ1-1
CASSFGEDTEAFF
>TRBV6-5|.|TRBJ2-7
CASSSGRLGSYEQYF
>TRBV5-1|.|TRBJ1-6
CASSLGQENSPLHF
>TRBV24-1|.|TRBJ1-2
CATSEAGYGYTF
>TRBV5-1|.|TRBJ1-2
CASSLGQDGYTF
>TRBV19|TRBD1|TRBJ1-6
CASSPWGQGNSPLHF
>TRBV2|TRBD1|TRBJ2-7
CASSGRQGANPNYEQYF
>TRBV3-1/TRBV3-2|TRBD1|TRBJ1-3
CASSQGGGVDTIYF
>TRBV7-2|TRBD1|TRBJ1-4
CASSLTGTEGKKLFF
>TRBV11-2|.|TRBJ2-2
CASSSSLASNGELFF
>TRBV18|TRBD1|TRBJ1-1
CASSPRTGAGAEAFF
>TRBV7-3|TRBD1|TRBJ2-3
CASSRGQSTDTQYF
>TRBV1|.|TRBJ1-2
CTSSQEGQLFYGYTF
>TRBV28|TRBD1|TRBJ1-1
CASSSTGGSLAEAFF
>TRBV6-1|TRBD1|TRBJ1-5
CASSDGTGRQPQHF
>TRBV28|.|TRBJ2-3
CASSLDDPVSTDTQYF
>TRBV4-1|TRBD2|TRBJ2-1
CASSQDRGGSRFEQFF
>TRBV6-1|.|TRBJ2-5
CASSEGPGTQYF
>TRBV6-5|TRBD1|TRBJ1-6
CASSYSTGVHSPLHF
>TRBV7-2|.|TRBJ2-5
CASSLTNQETQYF
>TRBV11-2|TRBD2|TRBJ2-5
CASSKLTLAAQETQYF
>TRBV20-1|TRBD2|TRBJ2-2
CSASIGGRSTGELFF
>TRBV5-8|.|TRBJ2-5
CASSLWASENPEETQYF
>TRBV11-2|TRBD1|TRBJ1-2
CASSLDGTGRYTF
>TRBV19|.|TRBJ2-3
CASSMRADTQYF
>TRBV10-3|TRBD1|TRBJ2-3
CATGDSSTDTQYF
>TRBV6-5|TRBD1|TRBJ1-2
CASSKGTGGIYGYTF
>TRBV11-2|TRBD1|TRBJ2-3
CASSLARGPQGTQYF
>TRBV7-2|.|TRBJ2-1
CASSLATASIYNEQFF
>TRBV5-1|TRBD1|TRBJ1-2
CASTSKTGANYGYTF
>TRBV6-4|.|TRBJ1-1
CASSDGLNTEAFF
>TRBV13|.|TRBJ1-3
CASSHQGSGNTIYF
>TRBV21-1|.|TRBJ1-1
CASSKDGTGENTEAFF
>TRBV12-5|TRBD1|TRBJ2-3
CASGTGTVGGTDTQYF